This T cell receptor beta chain was captured in a study of blood T cells in healthy people across ages. Study outcomes and limitations: Roughly linear age-related decline in beta diversity appeared, significant by age approximately 41.

As to this clonotype: Its cognate antigen is unknown.

Primers used in a second PCR of about 7 to 11 cycles were a sample-barcoded 5' primer and a J-beta primer mix. MiXCR, run by TCRdb on the 5' RACE reads, gives a single entry per CDR3 protein. The table shows 760,000 or so distinct CDR3 sequences, with around 25% occurring only once. This sample also appeared in a second study, on T cells of mothers and their children. That work adds: Second-PCR primer M1S introduced sample barcodes and 2-4 random nucleotides.

This sequence originates from a boy aged 10-17 years in good health. Sequencing input: blood.

The chain's CDR3 is CASSYGGTSGYEQFF. In nucleotides, the CDR3 is TGTGCCAGCAGTTACGGCGGGACTAGCGGCTATGAGCAGTTCTTC. The V and J genes are TRBV6-2 or TRBV6-3 and TRBJ2-1; TRBD2 aligns across 11 bases. Germline lookup yields CDR1 MNHEY and CDR2 SVGEGT. Trimming removed 2 bases from V and 8 bases from J; junction bases left unmatched: 5. The CDR3 has 15 amino acids.